This T cell receptor beta chain comes out of a study of T-cell reconstitution after alpha-beta-depleted transplantation in children (dated by TCRdb to the mid-2010s). Describing the broader study: Using TCR repertoire profiling, the study followed T-cell immune reconstitution in a quantitative way in children after TCRalphabeta/CD19-depleted allogeneic hematopoietic cell transplantation.

Library construction relied on PCR. This sample was sequenced with an Illumina HiSeq 2500. To normalize quantification of the TCRbeta repertoire, the TCR libraries were built with molecular barcoding that relied on unique molecular identifiers. Through fastp at Q25 and MiXCR, TCRdb rebuilt clones from the public reads, retaining in-frame beta chains. Entries are consolidated by CDR3 protein sequence, retaining the most common genes and DNA. The sample table holds 600,000 to 700,000 distinct CDR3 sequences, of which around 13% were seen once. 0.79% of the sample is in the top ten clones. Explained via the paper, the treatment or condition label denotes: allogeneic hematopoietic cell transplantation with graft depleted of TCRalphabeta T cells and CD19 B cells. The transplant recipients were children given TCRalphabeta/CD19-depleted allogeneic hematopoietic cell grafts. Cut back by 7 bases and 12 bases, the V and J ends lie 19 bases apart. Spanning cysteine to phenylalanine, the CDR3 consists of 13 amino acids. The read is trimmed to its CDR3 DNA, 39 bases read in frame from base 1.

This clonotype was counted at least ten times. It has no known antigen specificity. It has no much larger one-base neighbor in the sample; base qualities were not kept. General findings and caveats noted by the study authors: In some patients, high TCRbeta diversity at day 60 was attributed to recipient T cells and intrathymic progenitors that had survived conditioning. Over subsequent months, a decline in hyperexpanded clone frequencies was noted, and after one year, T-cell counts and TCRbeta diversity were mostly ascribed to newly produced T cells. The apparently early recovery of alphabetaT-cell counts about two months after transplant reportedly depended on only several hundred rapidly expanded clones that came from non-depleted graft cells.

In this chain, TRBV12-3 or TRBV12-4 is recombined with TRBJ2-1, with a tentative D gene TRBD2 over 6 matching bases. The origin of this receptor is a girl aged 2-9 years with congenital amegakaryocytic thrombocytopenia, due to receive a stem cell transplant. The material sequenced was PBMCs, taken before TCRalphabeta/CD19-depleted stem cell transplant. The base sequence is TGTGCCAGCACCGACATCGGGCCGCGGGGGCAGTTCTTC. Its protein is CASTDIGPRGQFF.